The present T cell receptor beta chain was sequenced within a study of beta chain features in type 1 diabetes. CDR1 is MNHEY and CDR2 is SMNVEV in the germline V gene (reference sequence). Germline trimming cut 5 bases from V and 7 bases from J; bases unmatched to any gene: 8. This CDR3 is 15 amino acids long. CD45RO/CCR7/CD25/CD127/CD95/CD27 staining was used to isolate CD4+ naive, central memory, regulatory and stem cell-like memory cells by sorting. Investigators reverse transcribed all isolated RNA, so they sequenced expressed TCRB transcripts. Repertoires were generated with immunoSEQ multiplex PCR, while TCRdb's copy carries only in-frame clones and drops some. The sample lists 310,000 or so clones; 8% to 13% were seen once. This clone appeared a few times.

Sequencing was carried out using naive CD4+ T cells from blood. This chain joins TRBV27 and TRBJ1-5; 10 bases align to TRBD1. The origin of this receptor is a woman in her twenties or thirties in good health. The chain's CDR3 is CASSLDRGPGQPQHF. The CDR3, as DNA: TGTGCCAGCAGTCTCGACAGGGGGCCAGGACAGCCCCAGCATTTT.